This T cell receptor beta chain was captured in a study of OX40 agonist ivuxolimab in advanced cancers. This clone was observed a single time. The table came from immunoSEQ multiplex PCR; TCRdb's copy has only in-frame clones and leaves some out. The data contain 45,000 or so clones, roughly 90% of them singletons. CDR1 and CDR2 (germline): SEHNR, FQNEAQ (reference sequence). This CDR3 has 14 amino acids. Trimming removed 4 bases from V and 5 bases from J, with 14 bases in between. The chain is built from TRBV7-9 and TRBJ1-1, with D hard to call. The sequence was obtained from an adult with an advanced solid tumor such as melanoma, head and neck, liver or kidney cancer. This sample comprised CD4+ or CD8+ T cells sorted from blood, obtained in a trial of the OX40 agonist ivuxolimab. Here the CDR3 DNA reads TGTGCCAGCAGCTACCCCAGCAGGAATACTGAAGCTTTCTTT. As protein: CASSYPSRNTEAFF.